This entry concerns a single T cell receptor (beta chain). This clonotype was observed a few times. It has no known antigen specificity. No much larger clone is present one base from it, and per-base qualities are unavailable. Profiling of TCR beta VDJ combinations and CDR3 sequences used genomic DNA as the template. An Illumina HiSeq 2000 was used for TCR repertoire sequencing. The source study handled its data this way. TRBV/TRBJ rearrangement plots, CDR3 size and DJ length profiles, and Simpson's diversity index were used to evaluate the repertoires. The immunodominant clone was defined as the most abundant DNA sequence in deep sequencing data. CDR3 amino acid sequences were checked for sharing across subjects and were also compared against the VDJdb database and published repertoires. TCRdb passed the public sequencing reads through fastp at Q25 and MiXCR, retaining productive beta sequences. All rows with the same CDR3 protein become a single entry with the most common DNA and genes. The V and J calls come from TCRdb's annotation, not from the publication. The sample profile shows some 220,000 distinct CDR3 sequences; 30% to 40% of them were found once. The ten biggest clones cover 0.95% to 1.2% of the sample.

In the study, sorted CD4+ and CD8+ blood T cells from patients with severe aplastic anemia and from healthy subjects underwent deep sequencing of TCR repertoires. Ficoll-Paque density gradient centrifugation was used to isolate peripheral blood mononuclear cells. CD4+ and CD8+ T cells were sorted by FACS or magnetic beads before DNA extraction. CDR1 and CDR2, looked up from the germline V gene, are MNHNS and SASEGT. The CDR3 measures 15 amino acids from cysteine to phenylalanine. The only DNA kept is the CDR3, 45 bases in frame from the first base. The germline ends are 18 bases apart after V is trimmed by 6 bases and J by 3 bases. This record belongs to a study of CD8+CD57+ T cells in acquired aplastic anemia (dated by TCRdb to 2017 to 2018). General notes on the study: A mean of approximately 3 ug of DNA, ranging from about 0.17 to 30 ug, was extracted from sorted CD4+ and CD8+ cells. For healthy donor samples, the average read count was about 10.8 million for CD4+ cells and fewer than 14 million for CD8+ cells.

Overall results and qualifications from the work: Roughly 31 CD8+ CDR3 sequences were shared between patients and controls but appeared highly expressed in patients and within their immunodominant clones. No significant difference in CD8+ Simpson's diversity was found between patients and healthy controls (P=0.060).

This receptor chain uses TRBV6-1 and TRBJ2-7, with a tentative D call of TRBD1 or TRBD2, each matching 5 bases. Sample: sorted CD4+, CD8+, or CD8+CD57+ T cells (not recorded which) from PBMCs. This receptor was taken from a human donor in good health, serving as a control. The CDR3 reads CASRNGAGNSYEQYF. At the DNA level, the sequence is TGTGCCAGCAGAAACGGGGCAGGGAACAGCTACGAGCAGTACTTC.